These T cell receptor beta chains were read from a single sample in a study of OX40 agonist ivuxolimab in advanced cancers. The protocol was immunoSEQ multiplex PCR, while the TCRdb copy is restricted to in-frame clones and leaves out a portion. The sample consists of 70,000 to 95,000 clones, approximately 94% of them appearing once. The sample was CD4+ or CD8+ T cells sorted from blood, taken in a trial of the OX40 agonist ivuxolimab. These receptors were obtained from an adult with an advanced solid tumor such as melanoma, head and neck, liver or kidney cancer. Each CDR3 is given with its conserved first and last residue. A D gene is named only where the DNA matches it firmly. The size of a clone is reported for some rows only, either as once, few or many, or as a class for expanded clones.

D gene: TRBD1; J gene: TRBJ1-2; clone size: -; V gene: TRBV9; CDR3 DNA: TGTGCCAGCAGCGGAAGTAGTAGTGACAGGGTGCATGGTGGCTACACCTTC; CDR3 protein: CASSGSSSDRVHGGYTF
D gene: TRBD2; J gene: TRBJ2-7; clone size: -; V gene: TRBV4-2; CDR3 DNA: TGTGCCAGCAGCCAAGACGAACTAGCGGGCTCCTACGAGCAGTACTTC; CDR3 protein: CASSQDELAGSYEQYF
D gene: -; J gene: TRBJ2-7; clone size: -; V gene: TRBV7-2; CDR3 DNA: TGTGCCAGCAGCTACCCCCCCGGTCCGCAGTACTTC; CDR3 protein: CASSYPPGPQYF
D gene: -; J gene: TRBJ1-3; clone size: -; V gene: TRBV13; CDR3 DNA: TGTGCCAGCAGCTCTGAAACAGGCTCTGGAAACACCATATATTTT; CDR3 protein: CASSSETGSGNTIYF
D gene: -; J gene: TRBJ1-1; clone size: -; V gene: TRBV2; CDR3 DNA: TGTGCCAGCAGTGAGTATTCCAGGGCTGAAGCTTTCTTT; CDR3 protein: CASSEYSRAEAFF
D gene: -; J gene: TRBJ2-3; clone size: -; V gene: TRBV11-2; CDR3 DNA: TGTGCCAGCAGCCTCTGGACAGCTAGCACAGATACGCAGTATTTT; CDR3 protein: CASSLWTASTDTQYF
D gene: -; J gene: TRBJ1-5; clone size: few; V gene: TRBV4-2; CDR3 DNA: TGTGCCAGCAGCCAACGGGGGTTCAATCAGCCCCAGCATTTT; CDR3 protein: CASSQRGFNQPQHF
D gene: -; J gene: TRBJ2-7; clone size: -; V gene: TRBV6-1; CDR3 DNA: TGTGCCAGCAGTGAATATCGAGTAGGTATGAGATACGAGCAGTACTTC; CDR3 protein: CASSEYRVGMRYEQYF
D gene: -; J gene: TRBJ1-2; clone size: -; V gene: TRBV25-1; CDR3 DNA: TGTGCCAGCAAGGGGGGGGCGAATGGCTACACCTTC; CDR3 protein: CASKGGANGYTF
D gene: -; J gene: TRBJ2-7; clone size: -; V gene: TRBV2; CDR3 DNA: TGTGCCAGCAGTGAAGATATTGGGGTTGGCTACGAGCAGTACTTC; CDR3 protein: CASSEDIGVGYEQYF
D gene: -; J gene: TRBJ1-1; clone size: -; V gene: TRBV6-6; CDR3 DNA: TGTGCCAGCAGTTACGGGGGGCACACTGAAGCTTTCTTT; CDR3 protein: CASSYGGHTEAFF
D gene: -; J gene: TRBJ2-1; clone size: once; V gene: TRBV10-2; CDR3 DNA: TGCGCCAGCACCGGAGGGGATGAGCAGTTCTTC; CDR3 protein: CASTGGDEQFF
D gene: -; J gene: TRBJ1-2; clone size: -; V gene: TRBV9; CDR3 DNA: TGTGCCAGCAGCCTCGGTTCGGGGGTAAAGGGCTACACCTTC; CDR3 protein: CASSLGSGVKGYTF
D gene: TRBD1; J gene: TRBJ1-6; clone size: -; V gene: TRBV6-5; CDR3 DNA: TGTGCCAGCAGACTGACAGGGGCAGGTAATTCACCCCTCCACTTT; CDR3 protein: CASRLTGAGNSPLHF
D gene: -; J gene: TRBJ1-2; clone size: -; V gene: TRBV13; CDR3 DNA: TGTGCCAGCAGCTTAGGCCGGACTAACTATGGCTACACCTTC; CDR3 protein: CASSLGRTNYGYTF
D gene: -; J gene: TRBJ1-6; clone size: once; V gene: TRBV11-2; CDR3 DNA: TGTGCCAGCAGCTTAGTGGGGGACGGGGATTCACCCCTCCACTTT; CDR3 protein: CASSLVGDGDSPLHF
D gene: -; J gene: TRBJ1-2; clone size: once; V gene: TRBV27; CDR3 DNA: TGTGCCAGCAGTTCCTCAATCGGGGGAATCTATGGCTACACCTTC; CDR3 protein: CASSSSIGGIYGYTF
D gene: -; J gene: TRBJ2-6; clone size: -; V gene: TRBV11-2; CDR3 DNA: TGTGCCAGCAGCTTAGTATCCAGCTCTGGGGCCAACGTCCTGACTTTC; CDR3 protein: CASSLVSSSGANVLTF
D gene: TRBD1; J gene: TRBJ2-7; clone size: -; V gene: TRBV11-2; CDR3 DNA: TGTGCCAGCAGCTTAGGGACAGGGGCCTACGAGCAGTACTTC; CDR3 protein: CASSLGTGAYEQYF
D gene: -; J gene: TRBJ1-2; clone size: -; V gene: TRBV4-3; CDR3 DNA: TGCGCCAGCAGCCAAGTGGCAGCTAACTATGGCTACACCTTC; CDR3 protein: CASSQVAANYGYTF
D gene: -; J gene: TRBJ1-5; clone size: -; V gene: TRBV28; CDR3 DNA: TGTGCCAGCAGTTTATCAGAGCCCCAGCATTTT; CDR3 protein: CASSLSEPQHF
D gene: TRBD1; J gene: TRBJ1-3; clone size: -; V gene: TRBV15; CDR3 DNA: TGTGCCACCAGCAGAGATCTATTGACAGGGGCGGGAAACACCATATATTTT; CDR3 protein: CATSRDLLTGAGNTIYF
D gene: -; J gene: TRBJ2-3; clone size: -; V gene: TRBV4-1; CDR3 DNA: TGCGCCAGCAGCCAAGATCCTGTACTCATTCCCTCCACAGATACGCAGTATTTT; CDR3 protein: CASSQDPVLIPSTDTQYF